This TCR beta chain was obtained from a study of tissue T cells after allogeneic stem cell transplantation. In the study overall: Tissue samples with histologically apparent lymphocytes on H&E review were prioritized for sequencing. Study outcomes and limitations: Shared clones across patients were few; motif clustering revealed tissue-specific shared signatures. Tissue-detected TCR repertoire was only partly captured by blood and spleen T cells. Which tissue TCRs were alloreactive or antigen-specific was not determined. Some clones might be persisting host cells.

The CDR3 runs 12 residues. Trimming at V came to 5 bases and at J to 15 bases, leaving 7 bases not matched to a gene. Germline V gene sequence: CDR1 LGHDT, CDR2 YNNKEL (reference sequence). Here immunoSEQ multiplex PCR was the method, and the copy in TCRdb shows in-frame clones only, minus some. The sample yields roughly 25,000 clones, over 70% seen once. On this clone itself: No antigen is known for it.

This receptor was taken from a female donor at least 60 years old with lung cancer. The specimen was tissue from the ileum, collected at autopsy. The chain employs TRBV3-1 (or the pseudogene TRBV3-2) and TRBJ2-2, with 9 bases that match TRBD2. DNA of the CDR3: TGTGCCAGCAGCAACCCTAGCGGGAAGGTGTTTTTT. Translating gives CASSNPSGKVFF.